A selection of T cell receptor beta chains follows, all from one sample in a study of blood T cell repertoires in COVID-19. Assay used: immunoSEQ multiplex PCR; TCRdb lists only in-frame clones, some missing. The table records approximately 260,000 clones, approximately 90% of them present only once. The source material was peripheral blood. These receptors originate from a man aged 55 to 70 who had recovered from COVID-19. Each CDR3 is given with its conserved first and last residue. A D gene is named only where the DNA matches it firmly. The size of a clone is reported for some rows only, either as once, few or many, or as a class for expanded clones.

v_gene	abundance	len	j_gene	d_gene	CDR3aa	CDR3nt
TRBV3-1/TRBV3-2	-	13	TRBJ1-1	TRBD1	CASSQYRDRGAFF	TGTGCCAGCAGCCAATACCGGGACAGGGGGGCTTTCTTT
TRBV9	-	14	TRBJ2-1	TRBD1	CASSVEGAKDEQFF	TGTGCCAGCAGCGTAGAGGGGGCGAAGGATGAGCAGTTCTTC
TRBV2	-	14	TRBJ1-5	TRBD1	CASSGTGGDQPQHF	TGTGCCAGCAGCGGGACAGGGGGCGATCAGCCCCAGCATTTT
TRBV4-1	-	17	TRBJ2-7	-	CASSYPSKGPGAYEQYF	TGCGCCAGCAGCTACCCGTCGAAGGGTCCCGGGGCCTACGAGCAGTACTTC
TRBV18	once	13	TRBJ1-1	-	CASSPVGRTEAFF	TGTGCCAGCTCACCGGTGGGGCGCACTGAAGCTTTCTTT
TRBV6-1	-	14	TRBJ1-6	-	CASSESFRLSPLHF	TGTGCCAGCAGTGAAAGCTTCCGTCTTTCACCCCTCCACTTT
TRBV29-1	-	11	TRBJ2-1	-	CSVELDSQQFF	TGCAGCGTGGAGCTGGACAGCCAGCAGTTCTTC
TRBV20-1	once	14	TRBJ1-2	-	CSASLLTANYGYTF	TGCAGTGCTAGTTTGTTGACAGCTAACTATGGCTACACCTTC
TRBV6-2/TRBV6-3	-	20	TRBJ1-5	TRBD1	CASSYTMDRGGARSNQPQHF	TGTGCCAGCAGTTACACGATGGACAGGGGAGGGGCCAGGAGCAATCAGCCCCAGCATTTT
TRBV6-1	-	15	TRBJ2-7	-	CASSEWEGGFIEQYF	TGTGCCAGCAGTGAATGGGAGGGGGGGTTTATCGAGCAGTACTTC
TRBV18	-	16	TRBJ2-5	TRBD1	CASSPGTGFNGETQYF	TGTGCCAGCTCACCCGGGACAGGGTTTAATGGAGAGACCCAGTACTTC
TRBV5-1	-	17	TRBJ1-6	-	CASSRLGEGSYNSPLHF	TGCGCCAGCAGCCGGCTGGGTGAGGGCTCCTATAATTCACCCCTCCACTTT
TRBV2	-	12	TRBJ1-3	-	CASSRGGNTIYF	TGTGCCAGCTCCCGGGGTGGAAACACCATATATTTT
TRBV5-1	-	14	TRBJ2-5	-	CASSLAGSQETQYF	TGCGCCAGCAGCTTGGCGGGGTCTCAAGAGACCCAGTACTTC
TRBV28	-	14	TRBJ1-5	TRBD1	CASRDGTDNQPQHF	TGTGCCAGCAGAGATGGGACAGACAATCAGCCCCAGCATTTT
TRBV5-4	-	14	TRBJ1-2	TRBD1	CASQIDRGLGGYTF	TGTGCCAGCCAGATTGACAGGGGGCTGGGTGGCTACACCTTC
TRBV4-1	few	16	TRBJ1-6	-	CASSQGWGGNNSPLHF	TGCGCCAGCAGCCAAGGTTGGGGGGGGAATAATTCACCCCTCCACTTT
TRBV23-1	-	15	TRBJ1-2	-	CASSHATPLNYGYTF	TGCGCCAGCAGTCACGCGACACCCCTGAACTATGGCTACACCTTC
TRBV29-1	-	12	TRBJ1-4	TRBD1	CSGGQGGEKLFF	TGCAGCGGCGGACAGGGAGGCGAAAAACTGTTTTTT
TRBV7-9	-	15	TRBJ2-3	TRBD2	CASSLARPGGDTQYF	TGTGCCAGCAGCTTAGCGCGCCCCGGGGGGGATACGCAGTATTTT